This T cell receptor beta chain was obtained from a study of blood T cell repertoires in COVID-19. About the research overall: Nucleic acid was either cDNA or gDNA, and it came from T cells, B-cell-depleted T cells, or PBMCs.

The germline V gene has CDR1 SQVTM and CDR2 ANQGSEA. The CDR3 has 11 amino acids. TCRdb keeps only in-frame clones here, not all; method: immunoSEQ multiplex PCR. In the table there are 150,000 to 200,000 clones, 82% of which are singletons. The chain uses TRBV29-1 and TRBJ1-2; D not resolved. What was sequenced was peripheral blood. This receptor was identified in a woman aged 60-70 years with COVID-19, enrolled during active disease. The CDR3 is CRGRANYGYTF. As DNA, the CDR3 is TGCAGAGGGCGGGCTAACTATGGCTACACCTTC.